Each of the 8 T cell receptor beta chains below was sequenced from the same sample in a study of blood T cell repertoires in COVID-19. The method was immunoSEQ multiplex PCR; TCRdb's version includes in-frame clones alone and lacks a portion of them. Among about 390,000 clones listed, around 87% were seen once. The sample taken for sequencing was PBMCs or T cells enriched from blood (not recorded which). All receptors come from a woman aged 50 to 65 who had recovered from COVID-19.

This chain connects TRBV7-9 to TRBJ2-3; 9 nucleotides align to TRBD1. The CDR3 spans 13 residues. V trimming: 5 bases; J trimming: 9 bases; junction bases outside the gene matches: 6. Germline assignment: CDR1 SEHNR and CDR2 FQNEAQ (reference sequence). The CDR3: CASSRQGVSTQYF. CDR3 sequence (DNA): TGTGCCAGCAGCCGACAGGGGGTTTCGACGCAGTATTTT. Based on the CDR3 plus reference TRBV7-9 and TRBJ2-3, the full variable domain is DTGVSQNPRHKITKRGQNVTFRCDPISEHNRLYWYRQTLGQGPEFLTYFQNEAQLEKSRLLSDRFSAERPKGSFSTLEIQRTEQGDSAMYLCASSRQGVSTQYFGPGTRLTVL.

The rearrangement joins TRBV18 to TRBJ1-2, with 7 positions matching TRBD1. The CDR3 extends over 14 amino acids. J was trimmed by 2 bases and V by 3 bases; bases with no gene match: 3. Germline CDR1 is KGHSH and CDR2 is LQKENI. The DNA for the CDR3 is TGTGCCAGCTCACCTACAGGGGCCAACTATGGCTACACCTTC. Its protein is CASSPTGANYGYTF. Drawing the rest from reference TRBV18 and TRBJ1-2, the complete variable domain is NAGVMQNPRHLVRRRGQEARLRCSPMKGHSHVYWYRQLPEEGLKFMVYLQKENIIDESGMPKERFSAEFPKEGPSILRIQQVVRGDSAAYFCASSPTGANYGYTFGSGTRLTVV.

This chain uses TRBV28 with TRBJ1-5; 8 nucleotides line up with TRBD1. With V trimmed by 5 bases and J by 9 bases, 15 bases remained unmatched. Germline CDR1 reads MDHEN; CDR2 reads SYDVKM. The CDR3 length is 16 residues. In DNA form, the CDR3 reads TGTGCCAGCAGTCTCAGACCGGGACAGGATGTACGGCCCCAGCATTTT. Its translation is CASSLRPGQDVRPQHF. The whole variable domain, remainder taken from reference TRBV28 and TRBJ1-5, is DVKVTQSSRYLVKRTGEKVFLECVQDMDHENMFWYRQDPGLGLRLIYFSYDVKMKEKGDIPEGYSVSREKKERFSLILESASTNQTSMYLCASSLRPGQDVRPQHFGDGTRLSIL.

The chain carries TRBV7-9 and TRBJ2-1; TRBD1 agrees at 7 bases. Trimming at V came to 7 bases and at J to 2 bases, leaving 8 bases not matched to a gene. The CDR3 runs to 15 residues. The germline gives CDR1 SEHNR, CDR2 FQNEAQ (reference sequence). The CDR3 DNA reads as TGTGCCAGCACCCAGGGGGAAGGGCCCTACAATGAGCAGTTCTTC. This gives the protein CASTQGEGPYNEQFF. The whole variable domain, remainder taken from reference TRBV7-9 and TRBJ2-1, is DTGVSQNPRHKITKRGQNVTFRCDPISEHNRLYWYRQTLGQGPEFLTYFQNEAQLEKSRLLSDRFSAERPKGSFSTLEIQRTEQGDSAMYLCASTQGEGPYNEQFFGPGTRLTVL.

The rearrangement joins TRBV7-6 to TRBJ2-7; 10 positions agree with TRBD1. The CDR3 is 14 amino acids. Trimming cost V 5 bases and J 2 bases; bases outside gene matches: 3. CDR1 and CDR2 (germline): SGHVS, FNYEAQ. The CDR3 here is CASSPGTGAYEQYF. The CDR3 nucleotides read TGTGCCAGCAGCCCCGGGACAGGGGCCTACGAGCAGTACTTC. The full variable domain, completed using reference TRBV7-6 and TRBJ2-7, is GAGVSQSPRYKVTKRGQDVALRCDPISGHVSLYWYRQALGQGPEFLTYFNYEAQQDKSGLPNDRFSAERPEGSISTLTIQRTEQRDSAMYRCASSPGTGAYEQYFGPGTRLTVT.

The chain joins TRBV2 to TRBJ1-4; a weak D match, TRBD1 (5 bases). V was trimmed by 10 bases and J by 6 bases, leaving 18 bases between them. CDR3 length: 14 residues. Germline V gene sequence: CDR1 SNHLY, CDR2 FYNNEI. Written as DNA, the CDR3 is TGTGCCACCCTGGCGGGGACGGCCCATGAAAAACTGTTTTTT. It yields the protein CATLAGTAHEKLFF.

This rearrangement joins TRBV5-1 to TRBJ1-5; perhaps TRBD1 as D (6 bases). Trimming shortened V by 1 base and J by 6 bases, and 14 bases separated the two germline ends. The V gene's germline CDR1 is SGHRS and CDR2 YFSETQ. The CDR3 has 15 residues. CDR3 region: CASSLTGIYGQPQHF. In DNA, the CDR3 is TGCGCCAGCAGCTTGACAGGGATTTATGGTCAGCCCCAGCATTTT.

J is TRBJ2-4 and V is TRBV6-1, with no clear D. Trimming removed 2 bases from V and 5 bases from J, with 4 bases in between. The CDR3 consists of 12 residues. Germline CDR1 is MNHNS and CDR2 is SASEGT. The CDR3 here is CASSELENIQYF. CDR3 nucleotides: TGTGCCAGCAGTGAACTTGAAAACATTCAGTACTTC.